This T cell receptor beta chain came from a study of OX40 agonist ivuxolimab in advanced cancers. Study at large: Ivuxolimab, which is an agonistic anti-OX40 (CD134) antibody, was administered to the patients. Under the entry rules, prior anti-PD-1, anti-PD-L1 or anti-CTLA-4 therapy was allowed, and about 40% had some.

The study, taken as a whole, reports: Some nonresponders additionally presented with little normalized T-cell clonal expansion.

Clones were read by immunoSEQ multiplex PCR, and TCRdb kept only the in-frame ones, dropping some. This sample yields roughly 81,000 clones, of which more than 70% are seen a single time; approximately 0.47% belongs to the top ten. As concerns this clone: Its antigen is unidentified.

At baseline, cycle 4 day 1, and cycle 7 day 1, blood was sampled. V lost 4 bases, J lost 5 bases, and 17 bases lay in between. This CDR3 has 15 amino acids. CDR1 is SGHTA and CDR2 is FQGNSA in the germline V gene. The J gene is TRBJ2-5, the V gene TRBV7-2; D is possibly TRBD1 (6 bases). This receptor was taken from an adult with an advanced solid tumor such as melanoma, head and neck, liver or kidney cancer. The source material was CD4+ or CD8+ T cells sorted from blood, sampled in a trial of the OX40 agonist ivuxolimab. CDR3 sequence: CASSYQQGVGETQYF. For the CDR3, the DNA is TGTGCCAGCAGCTACCAACAGGGCGTTGGGGAGACCCAGTACTTC.